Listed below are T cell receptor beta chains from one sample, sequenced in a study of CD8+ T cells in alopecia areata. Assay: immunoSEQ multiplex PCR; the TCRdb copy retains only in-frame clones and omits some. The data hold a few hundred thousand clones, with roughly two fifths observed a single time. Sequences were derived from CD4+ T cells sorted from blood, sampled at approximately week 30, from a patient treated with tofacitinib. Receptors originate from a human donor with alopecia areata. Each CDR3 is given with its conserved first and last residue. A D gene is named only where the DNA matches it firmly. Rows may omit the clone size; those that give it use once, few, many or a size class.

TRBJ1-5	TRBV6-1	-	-	TGTGCCAGCAGTGAGTGGTCGTCCGGGGGCAGCAATCAGCCCCAGCATTTT	CASSEWSSGGSNQPQHF
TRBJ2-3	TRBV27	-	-	TGTGCCACCCAGTCACGGGGTCCCAGCACAGATACGCAGTATTTT	CATQSRGPSTDTQYF
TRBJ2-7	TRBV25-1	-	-	TGTGCCAGCACCCGGGGTAACGAGCAGTACTTC	CASTRGNEQYF
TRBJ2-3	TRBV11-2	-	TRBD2	TGTGCCAGCAGCTCCTCAGCGGGAGGGCTCTACACAGATACGCAGTATTTT	CASSSSAGGLYTDTQYF
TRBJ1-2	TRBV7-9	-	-	TGTGCCAGCAGCTTAGCGGACAGTAACTATGGCTACACCTTC	CASSLADSNYGYTF
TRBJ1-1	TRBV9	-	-	TGTGCCAGCAGCTTCAGGATGAACACTGAAGCTTTCTTT	CASSFRMNTEAFF
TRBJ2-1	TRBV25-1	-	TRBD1	TGTGCCAGCAGTGAGACAGGGAGCTCCTACAATGAGCAGTTCTTC	CASSETGSSYNEQFF
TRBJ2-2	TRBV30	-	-	TGTGCCTGGAGAGACAGTGCCCTGAACACCGGGGAGCTGTTTTTT	CAWRDSALNTGELFF
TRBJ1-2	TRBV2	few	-	TGTGCCAGCAAGGCGGGGGATCGGATATATGGCTACACCTTC	CASKAGDRIYGYTF
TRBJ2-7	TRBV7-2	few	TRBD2	TGTGCCAGCAGCTCCCATACGACTAGCGGGGCCACCTACGAGCAGTACTTC	CASSSHTTSGATYEQYF
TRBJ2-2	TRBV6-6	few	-	TGTGCCAGCACTTCCGGGACCCGCAACGGGGAGCTGTTTTTT	CASTSGTRNGELFF
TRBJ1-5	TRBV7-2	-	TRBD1	TGTGCCAGCAGCTCCCGGACAGGACAGGGTCAGCCCCAGCATTTT	CASSSRTGQGQPQHF
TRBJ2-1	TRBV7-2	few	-	TGTGCCAGCAGCTTAGGGACATACAATGAGCAGTTCTTC	CASSLGTYNEQFF
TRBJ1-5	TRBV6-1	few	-	TGTGCCAGCAGTGAAAGGGGCAATCAGCCCCAGCATTTT	CASSERGNQPQHF
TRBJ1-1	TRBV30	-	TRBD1	TGTGCCCTCGCTGGGACAGGGGTCCGGAACACTGAAGCTTTCTTT	CALAGTGVRNTEAFF
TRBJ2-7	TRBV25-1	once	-	TGTGCCAGCAGTGAATATGACAGCACCCTCCCTAGCGAGCAGTACTTC	CASSEYDSTLPSEQYF
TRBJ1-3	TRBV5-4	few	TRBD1	TGTGCCAGCAGCCCCGAGGGACAGATCTCTGGAAACACCATATATTTT	CASSPEGQISGNTIYF
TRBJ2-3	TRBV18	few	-	TGTGCCAGCTCTCCCTCTGAGGGAGATACGCAGTATTTT	CASSPSEGDTQYF
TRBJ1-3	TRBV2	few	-	TGTGCCAGCCGGAAAGGTCCAGGGCCCCCGAACACCATATATTTT	CASRKGPGPPNTIYF
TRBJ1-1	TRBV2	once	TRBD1	TGTGCCAGCAGGATATTACCGGGACAGAGCTGGAACACTGAAGCTTTCTTT	CASRILPGQSWNTEAFF
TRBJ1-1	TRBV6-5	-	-	TGTGCCAGCAGTTACTCGTATGGAGAAGCTTTCTTT	CASSYSYGEAFF
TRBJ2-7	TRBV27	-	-	TGTGCCAGCAGTTGGCGTCAGGGGCGTTCCTACGAGCAGTACTTC	CASSWRQGRSYEQYF
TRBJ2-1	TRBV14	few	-	TGTGCCAGCAGCCGTGTCGGGGCGTACAATGAGCAGTTCTTC	CASSRVGAYNEQFF
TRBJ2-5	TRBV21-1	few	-	TGTGCCAGCAGCAAAGCTCCACTCTCGCGGCGAGAGACCCAGTACTTC	CASSKAPLSRRETQYF
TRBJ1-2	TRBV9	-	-	TGTGCCAGCAGCTCACCCCCAGGTCGGGGGAGCTATGGCTACACCTTC	CASSSPPGRGSYGYTF
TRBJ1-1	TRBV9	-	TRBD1	TGTGCCAGCAGCCCTCGACAGGGGCTCATGAACACTGAAGCTTTCTTT	CASSPRQGLMNTEAFF
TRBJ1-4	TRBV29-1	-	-	TGCAGCGTTGGGGGGGCAACTAATGAAAAACTGTTTTTT	CSVGGATNEKLFF
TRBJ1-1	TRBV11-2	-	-	TGTGCCAGCAGCTCCCCGGGGGGGGTGAGGGCTGAAGCTTTCTTT	CASSSPGGVRAEAFF
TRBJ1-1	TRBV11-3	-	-	TGTGCCAGCAGCTTAGGTGGGAGAATGAACACTGAAGCTTTCTTT	CASSLGGRMNTEAFF
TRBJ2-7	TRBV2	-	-	TGTGCCAGCAGTGTTGGAGGAATCGAGGAGTACTTC	CASSVGGIEEYF
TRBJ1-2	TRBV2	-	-	TGTGCCAGCAGTGAATACAGCGGGTCTCGTGGCGGCTACACCTTC	CASSEYSGSRGGYTF
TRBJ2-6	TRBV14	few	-	TGTGCCAGCAGCCGGGTCTGGGCTGGGGCCAACGTCCTGACTTTC	CASSRVWAGANVLTF
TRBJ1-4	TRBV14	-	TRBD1	TGTGCCAGCAGCCCTTTCACAGGGGTTAACGAAAAACTGTTTTTT	CASSPFTGVNEKLFF
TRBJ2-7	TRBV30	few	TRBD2	TGTGCCTGGACCGCCAGTAAGGGGAGGGCCTCGGGCGAGCAGTACTTC	CAWTASKGRASGEQYF
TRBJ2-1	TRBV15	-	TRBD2	TGTGCCACCAGCAGAGGGACTAGCGGGGACCGAACGAATGAGCAGTTCTTC	CATSRGTSGDRTNEQFF
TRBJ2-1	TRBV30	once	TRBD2	TGTGCCTGGGCCGCCGGGACTAGCTACAATGAGCAGTTCTTC	CAWAAGTSYNEQFF
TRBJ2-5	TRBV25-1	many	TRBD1	TGTGCCAGCAGTGAATTCGGACAGGGCGGAGGAGAGACCCAGTACTTC	CASSEFGQGGGETQYF
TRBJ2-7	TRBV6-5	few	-	TGTGCCAGCAGTTACTCGGCAGGGGCCTACGAGCAGTACTTC	CASSYSAGAYEQYF
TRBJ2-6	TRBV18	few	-	TGTGCCAGCTCAATAGGGACGTCTGGGGCCAACGTCCTGACTTTC	CASSIGTSGANVLTF
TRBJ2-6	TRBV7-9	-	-	TGTGCCAGCAGCACAACAGGGTACCGCGGGGCCAACGTCCTGACTTTC	CASSTTGYRGANVLTF
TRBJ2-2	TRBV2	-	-	TGTGCCAGCAGTGAGGGTGCTACCGGGGAGCTGTTTTTT	CASSEGATGELFF
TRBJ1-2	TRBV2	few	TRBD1	TGTGCCAGCAGTGCTCACAGGGGAGAGTACTATGGCTACACCTTC	CASSAHRGEYYGYTF
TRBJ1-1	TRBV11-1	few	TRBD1	TGTGCCAGCAGCCTTCGCGGGACAGGGAACACTGAAGCTTTCTTT	CASSLRGTGNTEAFF
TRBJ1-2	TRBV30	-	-	TGTGCCTGGAGTGTCCAATGGTCGGGCTACACCTTC	CAWSVQWSGYTF
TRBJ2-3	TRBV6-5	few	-	TGTGCCAGCAGCCGGGGCACAGATACGCAGTATTTT	CASSRGTDTQYF
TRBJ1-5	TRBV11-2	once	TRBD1	TGTGCCAGCAGCTTACTTCCGGGACAGCTTAATCAGCCCCAGCATTTT	CASSLLPGQLNQPQHF
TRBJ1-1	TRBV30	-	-	TGTGCCTGGAGTGCCTCCACGGGAGGGGCTACCAGGACTGAAGCTTTCTTT	CAWSASTGGATRTEAFF
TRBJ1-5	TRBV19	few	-	TGTGCCAGTAGTATTTGGGGGCGACAGAATCAGCCCCAGCATTTT	CASSIWGRQNQPQHF
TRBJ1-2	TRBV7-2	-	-	TGTGCCAGCAAGAAGTTCTCAGATTATGGCTACACCTTC	CASKKFSDYGYTF
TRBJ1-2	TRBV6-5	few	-	TGTGCCACCACCATTGGGGCAGAATATGGCTACACCTTC	CATTIGAEYGYTF
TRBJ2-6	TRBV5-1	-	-	TGCGCCAGCAGCTCCTCTTCTGGGGCCAACGTCCTGACTTTC	CASSSSSGANVLTF